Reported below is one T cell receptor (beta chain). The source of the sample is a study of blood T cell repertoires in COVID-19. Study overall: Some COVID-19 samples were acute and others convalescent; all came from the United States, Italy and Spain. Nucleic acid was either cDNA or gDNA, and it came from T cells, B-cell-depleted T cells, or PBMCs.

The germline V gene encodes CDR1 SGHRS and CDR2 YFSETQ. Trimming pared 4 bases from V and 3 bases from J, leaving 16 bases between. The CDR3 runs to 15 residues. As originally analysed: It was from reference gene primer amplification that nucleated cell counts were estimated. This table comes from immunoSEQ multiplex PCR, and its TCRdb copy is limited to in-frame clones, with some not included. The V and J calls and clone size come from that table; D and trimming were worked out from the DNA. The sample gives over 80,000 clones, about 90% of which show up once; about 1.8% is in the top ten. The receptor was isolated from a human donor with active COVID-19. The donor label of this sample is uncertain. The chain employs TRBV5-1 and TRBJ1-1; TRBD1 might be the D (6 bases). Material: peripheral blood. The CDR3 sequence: CASSLRGAEDTEAFF. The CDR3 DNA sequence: TGCGCCAGCAGCCTCAGGGGTGCAGAGGACACTGAAGCTTTCTTT.